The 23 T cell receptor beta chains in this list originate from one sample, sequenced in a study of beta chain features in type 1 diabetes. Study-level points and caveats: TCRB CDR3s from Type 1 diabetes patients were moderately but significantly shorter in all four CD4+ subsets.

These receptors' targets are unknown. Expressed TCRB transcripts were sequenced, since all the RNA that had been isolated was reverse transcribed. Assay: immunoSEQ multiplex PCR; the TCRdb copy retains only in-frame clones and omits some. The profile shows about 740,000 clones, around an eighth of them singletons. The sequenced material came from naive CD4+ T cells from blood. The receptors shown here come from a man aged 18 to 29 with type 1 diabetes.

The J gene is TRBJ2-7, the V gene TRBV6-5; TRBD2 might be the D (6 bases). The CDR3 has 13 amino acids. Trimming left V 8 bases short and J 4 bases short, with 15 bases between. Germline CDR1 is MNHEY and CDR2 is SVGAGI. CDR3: CASSGGDTYEQYF. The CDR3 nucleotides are TGTGCCAGCTCCGGGGGAGACACATACGAGCAGTACTTC.

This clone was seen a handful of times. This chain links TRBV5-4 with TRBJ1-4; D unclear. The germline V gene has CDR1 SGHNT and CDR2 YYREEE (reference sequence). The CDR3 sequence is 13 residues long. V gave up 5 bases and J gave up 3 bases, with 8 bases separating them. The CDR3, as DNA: TGTGCCAGCAGGGCGGACTCTAATGAAAAACTGTTTTTT. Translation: CASRADSNEKLFF.

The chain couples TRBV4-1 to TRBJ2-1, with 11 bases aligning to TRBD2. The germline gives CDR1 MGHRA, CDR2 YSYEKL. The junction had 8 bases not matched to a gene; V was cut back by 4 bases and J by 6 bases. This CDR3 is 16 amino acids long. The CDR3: CASSPKTSGEGNEQFF. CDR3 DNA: TGCGCCAGCAGCCCCAAGACTAGCGGGGAGGGCAATGAGCAGTTCTTC.

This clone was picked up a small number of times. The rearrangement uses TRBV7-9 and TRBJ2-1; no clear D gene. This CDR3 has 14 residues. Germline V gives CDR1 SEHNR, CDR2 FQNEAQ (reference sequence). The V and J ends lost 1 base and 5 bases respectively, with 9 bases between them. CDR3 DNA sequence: TGTGCCAGCAGCTTAGGGAATTGGGACAATGAGCAGTTCTTC. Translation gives CASSLGNWDNEQFF.

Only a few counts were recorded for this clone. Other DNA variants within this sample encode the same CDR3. For the CDR3, the DNA is TGTGCCAGCTCACCGGGCCAGGGTATATCCTACGAGCAGTACTTC. Residues: CASSPGQGISYEQYF. The chain couples TRBV18 to TRBJ2-7, with TRBD1 as a possible D gene (5 bases). CDR1 and CDR2 (germline): KGHSH, LQKENI. The germline V and J ends were trimmed by 3 bases and 1 base, with 13 bases remaining between them. The CDR3 runs to 15 residues.

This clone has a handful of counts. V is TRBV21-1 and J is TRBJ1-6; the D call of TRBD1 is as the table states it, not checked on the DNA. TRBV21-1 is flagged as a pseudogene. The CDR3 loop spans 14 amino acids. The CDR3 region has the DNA TGTGCCAGCAGCAAGGGACAGGGACTTTCACCCCTCCACTTT. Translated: CASSKGQGLSPLHF.

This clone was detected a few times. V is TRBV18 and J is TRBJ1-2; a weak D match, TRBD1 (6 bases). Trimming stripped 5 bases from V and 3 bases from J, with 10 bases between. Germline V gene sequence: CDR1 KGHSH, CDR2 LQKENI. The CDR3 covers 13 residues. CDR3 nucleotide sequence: TGTGCCAGCTCAGTCAGGGGTGACTATGGCTACACCTTC. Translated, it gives CASSVRGDYGYTF.

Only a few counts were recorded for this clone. The CDR3 DNA sequence: TGTGCCAGCTCACTCACTAGGATCCCCTTGGTGGGTGAGCAGTTCTTC. Its translation: CASSLTRIPLVGEQFF. The chain links TRBV18 to TRBJ2-1; D is possibly TRBD2 (5 bases). CDR3 size: 16 residues. The V end lost 4 bases, the J end lost 9 bases, and 22 bases lay between the germline ends. CDR1 and CDR2 (germline): KGHSH, LQKENI.

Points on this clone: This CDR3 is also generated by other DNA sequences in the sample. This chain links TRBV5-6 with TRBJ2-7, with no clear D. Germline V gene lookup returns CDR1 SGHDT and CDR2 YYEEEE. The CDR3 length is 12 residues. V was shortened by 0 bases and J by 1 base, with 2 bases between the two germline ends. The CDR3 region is CASSLVSYEQYF. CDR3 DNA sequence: TGTGCCAGCAGCTTGGTTTCCTACGAGCAGTACTTC.

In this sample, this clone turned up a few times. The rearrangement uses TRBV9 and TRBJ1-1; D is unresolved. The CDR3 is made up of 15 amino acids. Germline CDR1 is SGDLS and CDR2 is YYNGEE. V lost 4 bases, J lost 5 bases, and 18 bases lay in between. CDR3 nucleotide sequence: TGTGCCAGCAGCCCCCCGGGCTTCTTTGGGACTGAAGCTTTCTTT. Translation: CASSPPGFFGTEAFF. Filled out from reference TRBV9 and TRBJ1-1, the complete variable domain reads DSGVTQTPKHLITATGQRVTLRCSPRSGDLSVYWYQQSLDQGLQFLIQYYNGEERAKGNILERFSAQQFPDLHSELNLSSLELGDSALYFCASSPPGFFGTEAFFGQGTRLTVV.

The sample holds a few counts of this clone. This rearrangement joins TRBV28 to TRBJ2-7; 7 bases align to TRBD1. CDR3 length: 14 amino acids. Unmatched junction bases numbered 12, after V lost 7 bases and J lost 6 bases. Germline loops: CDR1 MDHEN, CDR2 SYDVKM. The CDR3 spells CASTTGQPSIEQYF. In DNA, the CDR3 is TGTGCCAGCACTACGGGACAGCCCTCCATCGAGCAGTACTTC.

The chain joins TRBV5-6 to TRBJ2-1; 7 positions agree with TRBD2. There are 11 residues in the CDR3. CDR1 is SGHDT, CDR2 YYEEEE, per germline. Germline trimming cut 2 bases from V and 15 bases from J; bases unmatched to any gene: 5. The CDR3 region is CASSLAGTGFF. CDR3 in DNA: TGTGCCAGCAGCTTAGCGGGGACGGGGTTCTTC.

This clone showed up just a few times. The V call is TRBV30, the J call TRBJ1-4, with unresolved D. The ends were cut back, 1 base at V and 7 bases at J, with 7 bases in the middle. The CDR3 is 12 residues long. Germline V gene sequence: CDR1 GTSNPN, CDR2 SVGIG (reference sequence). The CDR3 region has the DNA TGTGCCTGGAGTGGATTACCTGAAAAACTGTTTTTT. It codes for CAWSGLPEKLFF.

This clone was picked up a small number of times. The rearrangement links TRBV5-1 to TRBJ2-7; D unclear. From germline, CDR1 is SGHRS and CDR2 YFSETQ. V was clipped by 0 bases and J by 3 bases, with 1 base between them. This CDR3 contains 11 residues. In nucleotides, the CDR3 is TGCGCCAGCAGCTTGGTCTACGAGCAGTACTTC. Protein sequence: CASSLVYEQYF.

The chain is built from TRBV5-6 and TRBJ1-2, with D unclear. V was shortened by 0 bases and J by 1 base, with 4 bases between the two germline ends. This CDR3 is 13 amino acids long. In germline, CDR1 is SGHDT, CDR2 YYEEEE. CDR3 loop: CASSLGSNYGYTF. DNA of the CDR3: TGTGCCAGCAGCTTGGGTAGTAACTATGGCTACACCTTC. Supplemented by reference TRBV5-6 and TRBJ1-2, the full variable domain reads DAGVTQSPTHLIKTRGQQVTLRCSPKSGHDTVSWYQQALGQGPQFIFQYYEEEERQRGNFPDRFSGHQFPNYSSELNVNALLLGDSALYLCASSLGSNYGYTFGSGTRLTVV.

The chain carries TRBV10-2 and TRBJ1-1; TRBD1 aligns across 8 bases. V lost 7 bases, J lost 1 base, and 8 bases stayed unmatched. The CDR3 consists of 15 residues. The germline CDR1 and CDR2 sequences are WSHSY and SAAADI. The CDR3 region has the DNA TGCGCCAGCAAGGACAGGACAGGGACGAACACTGAAGCTTTCTTT. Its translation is CASKDRTGTNTEAFF.

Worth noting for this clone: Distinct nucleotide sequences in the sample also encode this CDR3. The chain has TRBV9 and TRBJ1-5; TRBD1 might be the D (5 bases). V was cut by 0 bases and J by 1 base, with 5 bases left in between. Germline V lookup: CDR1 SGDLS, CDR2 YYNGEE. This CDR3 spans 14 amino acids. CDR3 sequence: CASSVGDSNQPQHF. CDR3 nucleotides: TGTGCCAGCAGCGTAGGGGACAGCAATCAGCCCCAGCATTTT.

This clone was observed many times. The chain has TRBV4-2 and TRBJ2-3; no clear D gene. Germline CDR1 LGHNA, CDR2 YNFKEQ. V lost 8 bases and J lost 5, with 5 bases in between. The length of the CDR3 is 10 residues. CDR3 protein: CASGEDTQYF. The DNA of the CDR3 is TGTGCCAGCGGCGAAGATACGCAGTATTTT.

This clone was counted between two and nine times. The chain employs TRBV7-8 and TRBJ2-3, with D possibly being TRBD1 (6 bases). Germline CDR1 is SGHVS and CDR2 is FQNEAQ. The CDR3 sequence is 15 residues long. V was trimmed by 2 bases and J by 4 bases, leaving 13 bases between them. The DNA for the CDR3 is TGTGCCAGCAGCTTAAGGTCAGGGGACGCAGATACGCAGTATTTT. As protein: CASSLRSGDADTQYF.

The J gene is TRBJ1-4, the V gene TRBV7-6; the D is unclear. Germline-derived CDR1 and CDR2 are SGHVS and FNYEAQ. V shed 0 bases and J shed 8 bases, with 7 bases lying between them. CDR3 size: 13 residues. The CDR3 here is CASSLARREKLFF. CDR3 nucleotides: TGTGCCAGCAGCTTAGCTCGGAGAGAAAAACTGTTTTTT.

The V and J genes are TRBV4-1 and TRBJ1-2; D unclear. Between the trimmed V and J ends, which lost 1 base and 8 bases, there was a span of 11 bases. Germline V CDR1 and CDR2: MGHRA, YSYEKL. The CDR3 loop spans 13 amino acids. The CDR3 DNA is TGCGCCAGCAGCCAAGGACCGGGTCCGGGCTACACCTTC. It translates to CASSQGPGPGYTF.

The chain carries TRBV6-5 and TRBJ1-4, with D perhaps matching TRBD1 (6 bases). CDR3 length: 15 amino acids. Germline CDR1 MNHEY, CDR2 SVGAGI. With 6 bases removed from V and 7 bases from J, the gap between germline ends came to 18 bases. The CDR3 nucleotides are TGTGCCAGCAGAAACAGGGATGCGCCGACTGAAAAACTGTTTTTT. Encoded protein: CASRNRDAPTEKLFF.

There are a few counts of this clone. The CDR3 sequence is CASSQDRTSGGSNEQFF. The CDR3 coding sequence is TGCGCCAGCAGCCAAGACCGCACTAGCGGGGGGAGCAATGAGCAGTTCTTC. The chain combines TRBV4-1 with TRBJ2-1; TRBD2 agrees at 12 bases. With 0 bases clipped from V and 6 bases from J, the junction kept 6 bases outside the gene matches. Germline V gene lookup returns CDR1 MGHRA and CDR2 YSYEKL. The CDR3 runs 17 residues.